The rows below give T cell receptor beta chains drawn from one sample of a study of cytomegalovirus exposure and HLA in healthy donors. Clones were sequenced by immunoSEQ multiplex PCR, and TCRdb holds only the in-frame ones, with some missing. The data show roughly 160,000 clones, roughly 80% seen once. The specimen sequenced was PBMCs. The receptors were gathered from a woman in her fifties or sixties in good health and CMV-seronegative. The CDR3 runs from the conserved cysteine through the conserved F or W. A D gene is named only where the DNA matches it firmly. Size is omitted from some rows. Given values are once, few, many or a class for expanded clones.

v_call,d_call,j_call,clone_size,cdr3_nt,cdr3_aa
TRBV6-5,NA,TRBJ2-3,NA,TGTGCCAGCAGTTACGAGCGTAGCACAGATACGCAGTATTTT,CASSYERSTDTQYF
TRBV30,NA,TRBJ1-1,NA,TGTGCCTGGAGTCCTTTCGCAGGGTTGGGCACTGAAGCTTTCTTT,CAWSPFAGLGTEAFF
TRBV6-5,TRBD2,TRBJ2-5,NA,TGTGCCAGCAGTTCGACGGCACTAGCGGGATCAGAGACCCAGTACTTC,CASSSTALAGSETQYF
TRBV4-2,TRBD1,TRBJ1-1,NA,TGTGCCAGCAGCCCCAGGGGACAGGGGAATGAAGCTTTCTTT,CASSPRGQGNEAFF
TRBV7-2,NA,TRBJ1-4,NA,TGTGCCAGCAGCTTAACAGGCGCTAGTGAAAAACTGTTTTTT,CASSLTGASEKLFF
TRBV6-4,TRBD2,TRBJ2-7,NA,TGTGCCAGCAGTGAAGAAGAGACTAGCGGGACTTATTCCTACGAGCAGTACTTC,CASSEEETSGTYSYEQYF
TRBV6-6,NA,TRBJ2-7,NA,TGTGCCAGCAGTTACTCCGGGAATCGGTACGAGCAGTACTTC,CASSYSGNRYEQYF
TRBV28,NA,TRBJ1-1,few,TGTGCCAGCTCCCCAGGGGACATGAACACTGAAGCTTTCTTT,CASSPGDMNTEAFF
TRBV23-1,TRBD1,TRBJ2-7,NA,TGCGCCAGCCGCTCCTCCGGGACAGTCGACTACGAGCAGTACTTC,CASRSSGTVDYEQYF
TRBV7-2,TRBD2,TRBJ2-3,NA,TGTGCCAGCAGCTTCTCTAGCGGGGGGGCAGTAGATACGCAGTATTTT,CASSFSSGGAVDTQYF
TRBV10-1,TRBD2,TRBJ2-3,NA,TGCGCCAGCAGTGAAAGAGGAACTAGCGGGGATACGCAGTATTTT,CASSERGTSGDTQYF
TRBV5-1,TRBD2,TRBJ2-7,NA,TGCGCCAGCAGCTCCACTAGCGGGAGCGGGAACGAGCAGTACTTC,CASSSTSGSGNEQYF
TRBV6-5,NA,TRBJ2-7,once,TGTGCCAGCAGTTACGACGGAGTCAACTCCTGCGAGCAGTACTTC,CASSYDGVNSCEQYF
TRBV28,TRBD1,TRBJ1-2,NA,TGTGCCAGCAGTCCCGGGACAGCCGACTATGGCTACACCTTC,CASSPGTADYGYTF
TRBV14,NA,TRBJ1-1,once,TGTGCCAGCAGCCAAGCGTCGCGGTCCACTGAAGCTTTCTTT,CASSQASRSTEAFF
TRBV19,TRBD1,TRBJ2-2,NA,TGTGCCAGTATGTCAGGGGGAAAAACCGGGGAGCTGTTTTTT,CASMSGGKTGELFF
TRBV14,NA,TRBJ2-1,NA,TGTGCCAGCAGCCCCACCAGCTCCTACAATGAGCAGTTCTTC,CASSPTSSYNEQFF
TRBV5-6,NA,TRBJ1-4,once,TGTGCCAGCAGCTTGGGAGCAGGGAGGGGCGAAAAACTGTTTTTT,CASSLGAGRGEKLFF
TRBV7-2,TRBD2,TRBJ2-3,NA,TGTGCCAGCAGCTTATGGACTAGCGAAGATACGCAGTATTTT,CASSLWTSEDTQYF
TRBV6-5,NA,TRBJ2-3,NA,TGTGCCAGCAGTTACGGGGCATCGAATACGCAGTATTTT,CASSYGASNTQYF
TRBV28,TRBD1,TRBJ2-3,NA,TGTGGGGCAGGGCAGGGGGCGCGAGATACGCAGTATTTT,CGAGQGARDTQYF
TRBV19,TRBD1,TRBJ1-1,NA,TGTGCCAGGCCTGACAGGGACACTGAAGCTTTCTTT,CARPDRDTEAFF